This TCR beta chain originates from a study of blood T cell repertoires in COVID-19. Study-wide context: Spain, Italy and the United States supplied samples that represented acute and convalescent COVID-19. T cells, B-cell-depleted T cells, or PBMCs provided the cDNA or gDNA that served as material.

This CDR3 contains 14 residues. Germline-derived CDR1 and CDR2 are SNHLY and FYNNEI. Germline trimming cut 4 bases from V and 2 bases from J; bases unmatched to any gene: 2. Original handling: The assay estimated nucleated cells by amplifying reference gene primers. TCRdb's copy holds only in-frame clones and misses some; the assay was immunoSEQ multiplex PCR. The DNA was the basis for D and trimming; V, J and clone size are from that table. Of about 140,000 clones listed, about 87% were seen once; the top ten hold about 4.3%. This TCR came from a middle-aged woman with acute or convalescent COVID-19. This sequence joins TRBV2 and TRBJ2-5; TRBD2 matches at 9 bases. The sequenced sample consisted of peripheral blood. Here the CDR3 DNA reads TGTGCCAGCAGTGGGGCGGGGGGGCAAGAGACCCAGTACTTC. Translation gives CASSGAGGQETQYF. Filled out from reference TRBV2 and TRBJ2-5, the complete variable domain reads EPEVTQTPSHQVTQMGQEVILRCVPISNHLYFYWYRQILGQKVEFLVSFYNNEISEKSEIFDDQFSVERPDGSNFTLKIRSTKLEDSAMYFCASSGAGGQETQYFGPGTRLLVL.